This is a list of T cell receptor beta chains from one sample in a study of blood T cell repertoires in COVID-19. Profiled with immunoSEQ multiplex PCR; TCRdb holds only in-frame clones, not every one. The table includes about 81,000 clones, around 89% detected once. Source material: peripheral blood. These receptors came from a man between 65 and 79 years old with active or convalescent COVID-19. Both conserved end residues are part of each CDR3. Size is omitted from some rows. Given values are once, few, many or a class for expanded clones.

-,TRBJ1-4,TRBV9,CASSARGRSATNEKLFF
-,TRBJ1-4,TRBV6-5,CASRRGLKLFF
-,TRBJ1-1,TRBV7-9,CASSLSALANTEAFF
-,TRBJ1-5,TRBV2,CASSGDRGQPQHF
-,TRBJ1-1,TRBV12-3/TRBV12-4,CASSSGENTEAFF
-,TRBJ1-2,TRBV4-1,CASSQGTPNYGYTF
-,TRBJ1-1,TRBV4-1,CASSQDGRGAWTEAFF
-,TRBJ1-2,TRBV5-4,CASRGEQGNYGYTF
-,TRBJ1-1,TRBV2,CASTQAGEGEAFF
-,TRBJ1-6,TRBV2,CASDPGTANNSPLHF
-,TRBJ2-5,TRBV6-6,CASSTTYQETQYF
few,TRBJ1-1,TRBV16,CASSQSGTRGGTEAFF
-,TRBJ2-7,TRBV29-1,CSVERGSGEQYF
-,TRBJ1-2,TRBV19,CASSIVEELNYGYTF
few,TRBJ1-5,TRBV12-3/TRBV12-4,CASSFRYQPQHF
-,TRBJ1-2,TRBV24-1,CATSDPGQGKGYTF
-,TRBJ2-1,TRBV5-4,CASRSDKAEYNEQFF